This entry describes one T cell receptor (beta chain). Its antigen is unidentified. These data are taken from a study of T-cell reconstitution after alpha-beta-depleted transplantation in children. Study-wide results and caveats: The origin of high day-60 TCRbeta diversity in some patients lay in surviving recipient T cells and thymic progenitors. Roughly two months post-transplant, alpha-beta T cells reportedly originated from several hundred graft clones that had expanded. Diversity and T-cell counts at one year after transplant derived mostly from new T cells.

Preparation of the TCRbeta library was carried out with unique molecular identifiers. TCRdb reprocessed the PCR reads with MiXCR, giving one entry per CDR3 protein. The sample contains 780,000 or so distinct CDR3 sequences, roughly 15% of which appear only once. The V end was cut by 4 bases, the J end by 3 bases, with 14 bases between. The CDR3 runs 14 residues. The germline CDR1 and CDR2 sequences are SGHRS and YFSETQ. Sequencing was performed on PBMCs, mostly from graft donor cells, taken 360 days after TCRalphabeta/CD19-depleted stem cell transplant. This receptor was identified in a male patient between 10 and 17 years old who had a stem cell transplant for acute lymphoblastic leukemia, so the T cells may come from the graft donor. The V and J genes are TRBV5-1 and TRBJ2-7, with D perhaps TRBD1 (7 bases). The CDR3 bases are TGCGCCAGCAGCAGGGGGGACAGCAACTACGAGCAGTACTTC. It encodes CASSRGDSNYEQYF.